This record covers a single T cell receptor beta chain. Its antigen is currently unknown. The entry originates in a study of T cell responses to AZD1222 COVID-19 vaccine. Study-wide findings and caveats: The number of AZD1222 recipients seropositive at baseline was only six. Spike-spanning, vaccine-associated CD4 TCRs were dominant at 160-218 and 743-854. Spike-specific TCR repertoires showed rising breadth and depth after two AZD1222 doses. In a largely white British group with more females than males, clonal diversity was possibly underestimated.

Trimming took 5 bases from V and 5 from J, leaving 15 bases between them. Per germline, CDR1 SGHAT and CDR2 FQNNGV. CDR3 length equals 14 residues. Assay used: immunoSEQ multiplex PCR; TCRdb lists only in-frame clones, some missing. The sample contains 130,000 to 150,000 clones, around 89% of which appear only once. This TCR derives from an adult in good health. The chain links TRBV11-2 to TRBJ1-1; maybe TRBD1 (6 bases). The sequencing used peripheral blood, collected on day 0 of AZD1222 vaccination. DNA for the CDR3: TGTGCCAGCAGCCAGACGGGGGCTCTGACTGAAGCTTTCTTT. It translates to CASSQTGALTEAFF. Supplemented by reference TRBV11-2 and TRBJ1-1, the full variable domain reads EAGVAQSPRYKIIEKRQSVAFWCNPISGHATLYWYQQILGQGPKLLIQFQNNGVVDDSQLPKDRFSAERLKGVDSTLKIQPAKLEDSAVYLCASSQTGALTEAFFGQGTRLTVV.